This TCR beta chain emerged from a study of chemoradiotherapy in HPV16-positive cancers. As to this clone: Its antigen is as yet unknown.

Study-level points and caveats: Candidate HPV-specific clones and E7-related TCR motifs grew in tumor during treatment. HPV-specific T cells were functionally defined from only two HPV16-positive patients. Better recurrence-free survival went with HPV-responsive T-cell expansion in HPV16-positive patients.

Repeated repertoire sampling spanned the course of chemoradiotherapy. The CDR3 has 15 residues. The V and J ends lost 4 bases and 8 bases, in that order; junction bases with no gene match: 7. CDR1 is MNHEY and CDR2 is SMNVEV in the germline V gene (reference sequence). Assay used: immunoSEQ multiplex PCR; TCRdb lists only in-frame clones, some missing. This sample has 4,500 or so clones, with roughly 88% found just once. This specimen consisted of tumor tissue, obtained from a patient who underwent chemoradiotherapy. V and J are TRBV27 and TRBJ2-1; 11 bases line up with TRBD2. The source is a human donor with HPV-associated anogenital cancer. Here the CDR3 DNA reads TGTGCCAGCAGTTCCGGGACTAGCGGTTGGGATGAGCAGTTCTTC. Amino acid sequence: CASSSGTSGWDEQFF.